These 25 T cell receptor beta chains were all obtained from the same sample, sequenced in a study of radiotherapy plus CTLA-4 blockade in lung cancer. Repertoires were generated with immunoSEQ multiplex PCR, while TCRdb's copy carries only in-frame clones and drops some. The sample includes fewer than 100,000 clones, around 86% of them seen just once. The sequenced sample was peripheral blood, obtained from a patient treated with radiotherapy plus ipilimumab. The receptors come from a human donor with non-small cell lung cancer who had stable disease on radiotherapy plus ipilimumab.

The CDR3 bases are TGTGCCAGCAATAGGGCAGGGGACAGTCAGCCCCAGCATTTT. It encodes CASNRAGDSQPQHF. The V call is TRBV6-5, the J call TRBJ1-5; 7 bases line up with TRBD1. The V segment lost 7 bases and the J segment 6 bases; nucleotides outside the gene matches: 9. Germline V CDR1 and CDR2: MNHEY, SVGAGI. The CDR3 runs to 14 residues.

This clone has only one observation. As DNA, the CDR3 is TGTGCCAGCACTCCGGCAGGGGCGAGCTCCTACGAGCAGTACTTC. Translated, it gives CASTPAGASSYEQYF. The rearrangement links TRBV6-1 to TRBJ2-7, with D possibly matching TRBD1 (6 bases). This CDR3 comprises 15 residues. Germline V gene sequence: CDR1 MNHNS, CDR2 SASEGT. V was clipped by 7 bases and J by 0 bases, with 16 bases between them.

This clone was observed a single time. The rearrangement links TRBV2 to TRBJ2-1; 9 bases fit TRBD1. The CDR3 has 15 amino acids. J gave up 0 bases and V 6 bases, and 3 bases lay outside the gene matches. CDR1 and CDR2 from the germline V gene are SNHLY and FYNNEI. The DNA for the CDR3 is TGTGCCAGCAGGGGGACAGGGCCCTCCTACAATGAGCAGTTCTTC. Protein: CASRGTGPSYNEQFF.

Here the CDR3 reads CASSTGTSGVLKTQYF. The DNA of the CDR3 is TGTGCCAGCAGTACCGGGACTAGCGGGGTGTTGAAGACCCAGTACTTC. The gene calls are TRBV27 and TRBJ2-5, with 13 bases that match TRBD2. This CDR3 contains 16 residues. Unmatched junction bases numbered 9, after V lost 5 bases and J lost 6 bases. Germline V gene data show CDR1 as MNHEY and CDR2 as SMNVEV (reference sequence).

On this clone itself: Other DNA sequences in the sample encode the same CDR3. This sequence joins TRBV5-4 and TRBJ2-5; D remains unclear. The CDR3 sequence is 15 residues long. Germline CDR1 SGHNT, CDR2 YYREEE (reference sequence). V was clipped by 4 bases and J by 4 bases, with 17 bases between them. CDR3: CASSLAPGTGETQYF. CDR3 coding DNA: TGTGCCAGCAGCCTGGCCCCGGGTACGGGAGAGACCCAGTACTTC.

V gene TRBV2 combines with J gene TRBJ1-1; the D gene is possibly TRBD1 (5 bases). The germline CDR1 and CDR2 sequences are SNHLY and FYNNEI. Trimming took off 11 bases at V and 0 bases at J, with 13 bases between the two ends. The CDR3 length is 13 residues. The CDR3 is CAFRGDMNTEAFF. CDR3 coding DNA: TGTGCCTTTAGGGGCGACATGAACACTGAAGCTTTCTTT. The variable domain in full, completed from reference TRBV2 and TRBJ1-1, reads EPEVTQTPSHQVTQMGQEVILRCVPISNHLYFYWYRQILGQKVEFLVSFYNNEISEKSEIFDDQFSVERPDGSNFTLKIRSTKLEDSAMYFCAFRGDMNTEAFFGQGTRLTVV.

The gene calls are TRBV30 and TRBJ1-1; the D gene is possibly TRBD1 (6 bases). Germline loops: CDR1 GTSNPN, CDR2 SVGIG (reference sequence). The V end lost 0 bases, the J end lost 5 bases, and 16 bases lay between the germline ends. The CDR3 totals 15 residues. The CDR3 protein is CAWSVPNQGRTEAFF. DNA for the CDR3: TGTGCCTGGAGTGTACCCAACCAGGGGAGGACTGAAGCTTTCTTT.

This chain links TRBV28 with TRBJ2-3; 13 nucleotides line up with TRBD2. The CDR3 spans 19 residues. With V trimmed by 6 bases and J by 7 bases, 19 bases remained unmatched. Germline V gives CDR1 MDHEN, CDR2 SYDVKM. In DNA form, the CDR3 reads TGTGCCAGCAGCCCCCCACTAGCGGGGGGGCTGGGTTCGAGGAATACGCAGTATTTT. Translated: CASSPPLAGGLGSRNTQYF.

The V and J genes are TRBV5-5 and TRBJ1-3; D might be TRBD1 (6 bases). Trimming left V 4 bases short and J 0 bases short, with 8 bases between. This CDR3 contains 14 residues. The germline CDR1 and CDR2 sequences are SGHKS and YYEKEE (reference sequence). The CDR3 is CASSRQVSGNTIYF. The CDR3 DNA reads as TGTGCCAGCAGCAGACAGGTCTCTGGAAACACCATATATTTT.

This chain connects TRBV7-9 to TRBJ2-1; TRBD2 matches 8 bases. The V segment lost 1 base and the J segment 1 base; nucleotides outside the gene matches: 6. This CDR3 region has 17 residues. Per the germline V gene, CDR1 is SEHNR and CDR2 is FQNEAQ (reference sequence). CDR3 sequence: CASSLGGGRWSYNEQFF. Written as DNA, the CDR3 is TGTGCCAGCAGCTTAGGGGGCGGGAGGTGGTCCTACAATGAGCAGTTCTTC.

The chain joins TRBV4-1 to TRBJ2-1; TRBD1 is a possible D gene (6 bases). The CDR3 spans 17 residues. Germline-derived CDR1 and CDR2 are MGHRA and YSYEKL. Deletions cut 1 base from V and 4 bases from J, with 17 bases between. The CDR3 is CASSQGPPGHFYNEQFF. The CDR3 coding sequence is TGCGCCAGCAGCCAAGGACCGCCGGGACATTTTTACAATGAGCAGTTCTTC.

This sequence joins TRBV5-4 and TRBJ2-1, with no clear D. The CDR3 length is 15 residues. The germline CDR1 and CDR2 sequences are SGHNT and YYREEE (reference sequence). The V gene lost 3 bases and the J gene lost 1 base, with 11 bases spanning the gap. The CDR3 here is CASSSPEVSYNEQFF. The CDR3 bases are TGTGCCAGCAGCTCCCCCGAGGTTTCCTACAATGAGCAGTTCTTC.

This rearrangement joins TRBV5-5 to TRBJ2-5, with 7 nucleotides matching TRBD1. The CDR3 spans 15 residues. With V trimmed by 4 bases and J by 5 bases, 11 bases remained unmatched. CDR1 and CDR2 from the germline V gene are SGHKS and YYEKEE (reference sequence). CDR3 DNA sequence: TGTGCCAGCAGCACGAACGACAGGGTTAGGGAGACCCAGTACTTC. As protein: CASSTNDRVRETQYF.

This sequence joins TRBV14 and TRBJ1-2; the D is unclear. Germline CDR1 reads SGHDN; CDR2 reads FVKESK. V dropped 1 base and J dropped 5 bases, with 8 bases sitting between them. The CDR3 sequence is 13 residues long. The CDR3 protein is CASSQGIPYGYTF. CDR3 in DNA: TGTGCCAGCAGCCAAGGCATACCGTATGGCTACACCTTC.

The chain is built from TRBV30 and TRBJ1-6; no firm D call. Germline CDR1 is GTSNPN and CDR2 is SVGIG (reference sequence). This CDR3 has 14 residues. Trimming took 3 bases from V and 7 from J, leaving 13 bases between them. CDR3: CAWSLLHGNSPLHF. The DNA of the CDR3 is TGTGCCTGGAGCCTTCTACATGGAAATTCACCCCTCCACTTT.

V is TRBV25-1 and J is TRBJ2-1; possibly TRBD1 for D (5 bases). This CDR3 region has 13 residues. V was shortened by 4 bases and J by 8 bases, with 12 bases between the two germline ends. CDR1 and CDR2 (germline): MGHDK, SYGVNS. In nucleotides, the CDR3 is TGTGCCAGCAGTGTCCTGGACACCTATGAGCAGTTCTTC. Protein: CASSVLDTYEQFF.

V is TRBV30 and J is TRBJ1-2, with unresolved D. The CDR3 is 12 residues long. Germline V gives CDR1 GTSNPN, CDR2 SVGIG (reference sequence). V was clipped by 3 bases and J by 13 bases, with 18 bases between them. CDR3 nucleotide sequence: TGTGCCTGGAGCAACCGGGCCCCCTTCTGCACCTTC. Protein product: CAWSNRAPFCTF.

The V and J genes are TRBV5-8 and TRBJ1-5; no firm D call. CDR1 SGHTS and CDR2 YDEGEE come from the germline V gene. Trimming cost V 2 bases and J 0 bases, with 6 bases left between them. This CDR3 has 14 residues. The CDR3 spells CASSFHDSNQPQHF. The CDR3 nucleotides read TGTGCCAGCAGCTTTCATGATAGCAATCAGCCCCAGCATTTT.

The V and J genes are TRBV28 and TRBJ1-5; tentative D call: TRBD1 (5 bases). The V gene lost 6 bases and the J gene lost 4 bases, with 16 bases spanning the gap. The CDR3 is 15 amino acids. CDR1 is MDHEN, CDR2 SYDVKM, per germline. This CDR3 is CASSPPGGGNQPQHF. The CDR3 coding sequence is TGTGCCAGCAGCCCGCCGGGGGGGGGAAATCAGCCCCAGCATTTT.

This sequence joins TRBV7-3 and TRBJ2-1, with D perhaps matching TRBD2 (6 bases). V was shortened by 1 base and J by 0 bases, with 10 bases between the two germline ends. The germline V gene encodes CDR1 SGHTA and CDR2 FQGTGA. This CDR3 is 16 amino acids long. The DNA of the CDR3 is TGTGCCAGCAGCTTAAGCCTAGCGAGCTCCTACAATGAGCAGTTCTTC. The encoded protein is CASSLSLASSYNEQFF.

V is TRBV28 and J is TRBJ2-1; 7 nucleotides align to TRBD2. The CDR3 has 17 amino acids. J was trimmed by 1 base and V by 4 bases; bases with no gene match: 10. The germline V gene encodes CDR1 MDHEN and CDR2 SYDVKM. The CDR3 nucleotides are TGTGCCAGCAGTTCACCACTAGCGCGGGGTTCCTACAATGAGCAGTTCTTC. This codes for CASSSPLARGSYNEQFF.

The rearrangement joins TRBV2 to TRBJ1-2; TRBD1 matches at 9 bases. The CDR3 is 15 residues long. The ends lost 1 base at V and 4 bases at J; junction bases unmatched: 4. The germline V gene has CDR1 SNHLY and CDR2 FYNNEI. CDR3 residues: CASSEGQGVFYGYTF. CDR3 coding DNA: TGTGCCAGCAGTGAAGGACAGGGGGTATTCTATGGCTACACCTTC.

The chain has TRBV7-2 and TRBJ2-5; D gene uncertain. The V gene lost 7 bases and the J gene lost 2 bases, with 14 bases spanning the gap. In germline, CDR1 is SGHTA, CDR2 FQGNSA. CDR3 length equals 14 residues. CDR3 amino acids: CASTPTRSQETQYF. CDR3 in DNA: TGTGCCAGCACCCCAACCCGGTCTCAAGAGACCCAGTACTTC. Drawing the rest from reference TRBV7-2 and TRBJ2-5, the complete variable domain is GAGVSQSPSNKVTEKGKDVELRCDPISGHTALYWYRQSLGQGLEFLIYFQGNSAPDKSGLPSDRFSAERTGGSVSTLTIQRTQQEDSAVYLCASTPTRSQETQYFGPGTRLLVL.

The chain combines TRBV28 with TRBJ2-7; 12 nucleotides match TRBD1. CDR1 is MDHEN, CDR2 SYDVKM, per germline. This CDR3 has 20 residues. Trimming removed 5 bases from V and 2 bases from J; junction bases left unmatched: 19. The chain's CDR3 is CASSIRPGQGAQWGAYEQYF. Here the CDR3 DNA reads TGTGCCAGCAGTATAAGACCGGGACAGGGGGCGCAATGGGGGGCCTACGAGCAGTACTTC.

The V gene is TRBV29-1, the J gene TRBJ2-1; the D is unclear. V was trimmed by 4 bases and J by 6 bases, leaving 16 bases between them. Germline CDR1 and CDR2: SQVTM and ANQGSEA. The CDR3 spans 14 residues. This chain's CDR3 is CSVGSGPGPNEQFF. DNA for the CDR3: TGCAGCGTTGGGTCCGGCCCAGGCCCCAATGAGCAGTTCTTC.